These 16 T cell receptor beta chains originate from one sample sequenced in a study of T cell responses to AZD1222 COVID-19 vaccine. The repertoire was sequenced with immunoSEQ multiplex PCR; TCRdb's copy has only in-frame clones and lacks some. The table has about 180,000 clones, 85% to 90% seen once; the top ten hold roughly 1.7%. The sequencing used peripheral blood, collected on day 0 of AZD1222 vaccination. The source is an adult in good health.

The chain is built from TRBV9 and TRBJ1-6; 9 nucleotides match TRBD1. Germline loops: CDR1 SGDLS, CDR2 YYNGEE. Trimming removed 4 bases from V and 12 bases from J; junction bases left unmatched: 8. The CDR3 spans 14 residues. CDR3 in DNA: TGTGCCAGCAGCACTGGACAGGGGATGGGACCCCTCCACTTT. It encodes CASSTGQGMGPLHF. The whole variable domain, filled in from reference TRBV9 and TRBJ1-6, reads DSGVTQTPKHLITATGQRVTLRCSPRSGDLSVYWYQQSLDQGLQFLIQYYNGEERAKGNILERFSAQQFPDLHSELNLSSLELGDSALYFCASSTGQGMGPLHFGNGTRLTVT.

The CDR3 DNA sequence: TGTGCCAGCAGCTTGGACAGGGCGTATGGCTACACCTTC. Amino acids: CASSLDRAYGYTF. The gene calls are TRBV6-5 and TRBJ1-2, with TRBD1 identical over 8 bases. CDR3 length: 13 residues. CDR1 and CDR2 from the germline V gene are MNHEY and SVGAGI. V lost 6 bases, J lost 5 bases, and 5 bases stayed unmatched.

V and J are TRBV18 and TRBJ2-1; 15 nucleotides match TRBD2. V lost 9 bases and J lost 7; bases outside the gene matches: 7. Germline V CDR1 and CDR2: KGHSH, LQKENI. This CDR3 region has 15 residues. CDR3 amino acids: CASSSGLAGGNEQFF. The CDR3 region has the DNA TGTGCCAGTTCGAGTGGACTAGCGGGAGGGAATGAGCAGTTCTTC. Based on the CDR3 plus reference TRBV18 and TRBJ2-1, the full variable domain is NAGVMQNPRHLVRRRGQEARLRCSPMKGHSHVYWYRQLPEEGLKFMVYLQKENIIDESGMPKERFSAEFPKEGPSILRIQQVVRGDSAAYFCASSSGLAGGNEQFFGPGTRLTVL.

The chain carries TRBV27 and TRBJ2-3; TRBD2 matches at 8 bases. Germline V CDR1 and CDR2: MNHEY, SMNVEV (reference sequence). The ends lost 6 bases at V and 5 bases at J; junction bases unmatched: 16. This CDR3 is built from 17 residues. The CDR3 here is CASRPTSVTSVGDTQYF. Here the CDR3 DNA reads TGTGCCAGCAGACCAACCTCGGTGACTAGCGTGGGAGATACGCAGTATTTT.

The gene calls are TRBV5-4 and TRBJ2-3; D tentatively reads TRBD1 or TRBD2 (5 bases each). The CDR3 runs 15 residues. Deletions cut 0 bases from V and 4 bases from J, with 12 bases between. CDR1 is SGHNT and CDR2 is YYREEE in the germline V gene (reference sequence). The CDR3 spells CASSLEGRGSDTQYF. CDR3 DNA: TGTGCCAGCAGCTTGGAGGGACGAGGCTCAGATACGCAGTATTTT. The whole variable domain, remainder taken from reference TRBV5-4 and TRBJ2-3, is ETGVTQSPTHLIKTRGQQVTLRCSSQSGHNTVSWYQQALGQGPQFIFQYYREEENGRGNFPPRFSGLQFPNYSSELNVNALELDDSALYLCASSLEGRGSDTQYFGPGTRLTVL.

This clone was seen just once. This chain uses TRBV27 with TRBJ1-2; 7 bases match TRBD1. Germline lookup yields CDR1 MNHEY and CDR2 SMNVEV (reference sequence). V lost 2 bases to trimming and J lost 4 bases; unmatched junction nucleotides: 4. The CDR3 is made up of 14 amino acids. CDR3 DNA sequence: TGTGCCAGCAGTTTACAGACAGGGAGCTATGGCTACACCTTC. It encodes CASSLQTGSYGYTF.

This sequence joins TRBV6-4 and TRBJ1-6; 11 positions agree with TRBD1. The germline CDR1 and CDR2 sequences are MRHNA and SNTAGT. Germline trimming cut 5 bases from V and 9 bases from J; bases unmatched to any gene: 6. CDR3 length equals 15 residues. CDR3 nucleotide sequence: TGTGCCAGCAGTCCGGGACAGGGGGTGATTTCACCCCTCCACTTT. Translated, it gives CASSPGQGVISPLHF.

A single count supports this clone. The chain is built from TRBV9 and TRBJ2-7; 7 bases are shared with TRBD1. This CDR3 contains 16 residues. Germline assignment: CDR1 SGDLS and CDR2 YYNGEE. After removal of 2 bases from V and 2 bases from J, the junction contained 10 bases not matched to a gene. CDR3 protein: CASSVSAGGVPYEQYF. The CDR3 nucleotides are TGTGCCAGCAGCGTTTCTGCAGGGGGAGTCCCCTACGAGCAGTACTTC.

The rearrangement joins TRBV10-3 to TRBJ2-2, with D hard to call. Looked up from germline, CDR1 is ENHRY and CDR2 is SYGVKD. Trimming cost V 5 bases and J 5 bases, with 21 bases left between them. There are 17 residues in the CDR3. The DNA of the CDR3 is TGTGCCATCAGTAATAAACCGGGTCCCACCCCGACCGGGGAGCTGTTTTTT. Residues: CAISNKPGPTPTGELFF.

J is TRBJ1-3 and V is TRBV7-3; D call uncertain. The CDR3 covers 12 residues. In germline, CDR1 is SGHTA, CDR2 FQGTGA. Trimming cost V 5 bases and J 4 bases, with 6 bases left between them. This CDR3 is CASSPDGNTIYF. The CDR3, as DNA: TGTGCCAGCAGCCCGGACGGAAACACCATATATTTT. Full variable domain (missing parts from reference TRBV7-3 and TRBJ1-3): GAGVSQTPSNKVTEKGKYVELRCDPISGHTALYWYRQSLGQGPEFLIYFQGTGAADDSGLPNDRFFAVRPEGSVSTLKIQRTERGDSAVYLCASSPDGNTIYFGEGSWLTVV.

This chain uses TRBV29-1 with TRBJ2-5, with TRBD2 as a possible D gene (5 bases). Trimming took 7 bases from V and 7 from J, leaving 16 bases between them. The CDR3 is 12 residues long. Germline loops: CDR1 SQVTM, CDR2 ANQGSEA. The CDR3 loop reads CSDRAAVGTQYF. In DNA, the CDR3 is TGCAGCGACCGCGCAGCGGTGGGGACCCAGTACTTC.

The rearrangement uses TRBV11-3 and TRBJ2-3, with 8 bases lining up with TRBD2. Germline CDR1 reads SGHNT; CDR2 reads YENEEA. The CDR3 sequence is 15 residues long. The ends lost 4 bases at V and 6 bases at J; junction bases unmatched: 9. In nucleotides, the CDR3 is TGTGCCAGCAGCTCCTTAAGCGGGAGAACCGATACGCAGTATTTT. Amino acids: CASSSLSGRTDTQYF.

The chain employs TRBV6-6 and TRBJ2-3; TRBD2 agrees at 7 bases. CDR1 is MNHNY, CDR2 SVGAGI, per germline (reference sequence). The V and J ends lost 6 bases and 7 bases, in that order; junction bases with no gene match: 10. The CDR3 runs 14 residues. The CDR3 region is CASSRGDSGHTQYF. For the CDR3, the DNA is TGTGCCAGCAGCCGAGGGGATAGCGGGCATACGCAGTATTTT.

CDR3 loop: CSVAAQANSPLHF. Here the CDR3 DNA reads TGCAGCGTTGCTGCTCAGGCCAATTCACCCCTCCACTTT. The chain combines TRBV29-1 with TRBJ1-6; unclear D gene. The V gene lost 4 bases and the J gene lost 7 bases, with 11 bases spanning the gap. The CDR3 is made up of 13 amino acids. Germline loops: CDR1 SQVTM, CDR2 ANQGSEA.

The CDR3 spells CASSQDLWGNTIYF. In DNA form, the CDR3 reads TGTGCCAGCAGCCAAGACCTTTGGGGAAACACCATATATTTT. V is TRBV4-2 and J is TRBJ1-3; no clear D. The CDR3 runs 14 residues. V shed 0 bases and J shed 4 bases, with 7 bases lying between them. The V gene's germline CDR1 is LGHNA and CDR2 YNFKEQ.

The chain combines TRBV7-2 with TRBJ1-1; D is uncertain. Deletions cut 3 bases from V and 0 bases from J, with 8 bases between. This CDR3 has 14 amino acids. Germline CDR1 is SGHTA and CDR2 is FQGNSA. The CDR3 here is CASSFMTMNTEAFF. Written as DNA, the CDR3 is TGTGCCAGCAGCTTCATGACAATGAACACTGAAGCTTTCTTT. Together with reference TRBV7-2 and TRBJ1-1, the CDR3 gives the full variable domain: GAGVSQSPSNKVTEKGKDVELRCDPISGHTALYWYRQSLGQGLEFLIYFQGNSAPDKSGLPSDRFSAERTGGSVSTLTIQRTQQEDSAVYLCASSFMTMNTEAFFGQGTRLTVV.